Given below is one T cell receptor beta chain in context. Clones were sequenced by immunoSEQ multiplex PCR, and TCRdb holds only the in-frame ones, with some missing. This table holds approximately 330,000 clones, around 90% found once. The CDR3 spans 16 residues. Germline values: CDR1 SGHTA, CDR2 FQGNSA. V lost 0 bases to trimming and J lost 1 base, with 12 bases between them. This record belongs to a study of blood T cell repertoires in COVID-19. Seattle patients were enrolled while actively infected and followed longitudinally. The TCR was taken from a woman in her 40s with COVID-19, enrolled during active disease. The sample comprised peripheral blood. The chain joins TRBV7-2 to TRBJ1-1; no clear D. The CDR3 sequence is CASSLAGLWANTEAFF. The CDR3 DNA is TGTGCCAGCAGCTTAGCGGGCTTATGGGCGAACACTGAAGCTTTCTTT.